Below, one TCR beta chain is given with its context. Its target is unknown. Germline loops: CDR1 SNHLY, CDR2 FYNNEI. This CDR3 comprises 12 residues. V shed 0 bases and J shed 1 base, with 1 base lying between them. This sample was included in a study of identical twins. General study results and limits: Conclusions were based on cross-sectional statistical analysis, without following the same donors. Sequences that were beta out-of-frame showed weaker excess twin sharing. Partial confounding of zero-insertion analyses by invariant MAIT and iNKT cells was possible. Recombination models fit unrelated individuals' TCR alpha sharing but underestimated twins'.

TCRdb re-analysed the 5' RACE reads in MiXCR, keeping a single row per CDR3 protein. The data hold approximately 590,000 distinct CDR3 sequences, with just under 10% observed a single time. This same sample was also taken into another study, of yellow fever vaccine responses in identical twins.

The chain uses TRBV2 and TRBJ2-7; no clear D. The sample was PBMCs. This TCR derives from a woman under 30 in good health. The CDR3: CASSEASYEQYF. CDR3 coding DNA: TGTGCCAGCAGTGAAGCGTCCTACGAGCAGTACTTC. The full variable domain, with the rest looked up from reference TRBV2 and TRBJ2-7, is EPEVTQTPSHQVTQMGQEVILRCVPISNHLYFYWYRQILGQKVEFLVSFYNNEISEKSEIFDDQFSVERPDGSNFTLKIRSTKLEDSAMYFCASSEASYEQYFGPGTRLTVT.